Shown below are 6 T cell receptor beta chains from a single sample sequenced in a study of cytomegalovirus exposure and HLA in healthy donors. Amplification used 60 Vbeta primers and 13 Jbeta primers. Produced via immunoSEQ multiplex PCR; TCRdb's table is partial and in-frame only. Among some 98,000 clones listed, around a tenth were seen once. The sequenced sample consisted of PBMCs. Source of these receptors: a man aged 45-65 years in good health and CMV-seropositive.

This sequence joins TRBV15 and TRBJ2-1; 7 nucleotides line up with TRBD2. Losses at the gene ends were 0 bases for V and 8 bases for J; bases not matched to a gene: 19. There are 19 residues in the CDR3. Germline V gene lookup returns CDR1 LNHNV and CDR2 YYDKDF (reference sequence). CDR3 DNA sequence: TGTGCCACCAGCAGAGATGCGGGGGTAGTGGGTCTAGTTAAGGATGAGCAGTTCTTC. This gives the protein CATSRDAGVVGLVKDEQFF.

This chain links TRBV5-1 with TRBJ2-6; 7 nucleotides match TRBD1. The germline V gene encodes CDR1 SGHRS and CDR2 YFSETQ. This CDR3 is built from 18 residues. V dropped 4 bases and J dropped 0; count of bases not matched to a gene: 10. CDR3 sequence reads: CASSKQGIRGSGANVLTF. CDR3 nucleotides: TGCGCCAGCAGCAAACAGGGGATCCGGGGCTCTGGGGCCAACGTCCTGACTTTC.

The chain uses TRBV2 and TRBJ2-7; D ambiguous. With 5 bases removed from V and 1 base from J, the gap between germline ends came to 12 bases. This CDR3 is 14 amino acids long. Germline assignment: CDR1 SNHLY and CDR2 FYNNEI. CDR3 amino acids: CASSLAEVSYEQYF. For the CDR3, the DNA is TGTGCCAGCAGTCTGGCTGAAGTATCCTACGAGCAGTACTTC.

The chain recombines TRBV6-5 with TRBJ2-5, with 9 bases matching TRBD1. The CDR3 spans 14 residues. The germline gives CDR1 MNHEY, CDR2 SVGAGI. Trimming cost V 4 bases and J 7 bases; bases outside gene matches: 7. DNA for the CDR3: TGTGCCAGCAGTTCGATGACAGGGGGAGGGACCCAGTACTTC. Translation: CASSSMTGGGTQYF.

This clone appeared a few times. The V gene is TRBV28, the J gene TRBJ2-5, with D possibly matching TRBD2 (5 bases). V was shortened by 6 bases and J by 4 bases, with 24 bases between the two germline ends. The CDR3 contains 17 residues. In germline, CDR1 is MDHEN, CDR2 SYDVKM. As DNA, the CDR3 is TGTGCCAGCAGATCTCCCAATGCTTGGGAGAGGTTAGAGACCCAGTACTTC. Protein product: CASRSPNAWERLETQYF.

The sample holds a few counts of this clone. J is TRBJ1-1 and V is TRBV28, with D perhaps TRBD1 (5 bases). The CDR3 is 14 amino acids. V shed 5 bases and J shed 1 base, with 11 bases lying between them. Germline V lookup: CDR1 MDHEN, CDR2 SYDVKM. The CDR3 region has the DNA TGTGCCAGCAGTCGAATGACAGCGAACACTGAAGCTTTCTTT. Translated, it gives CASSRMTANTEAFF.